Below are 26 T cell receptor beta chains sequenced from a single sample in a study of T-cell reconstitution after alpha-beta-depleted transplantation in children. The authors prepared the TCRbeta library with unique molecular identifiers. A single record per CDR3 protein comes from TCRdb applying MiXCR to the PCR reads. The sample contains about 500,000 distinct CDR3 sequences, 32% of which appear only once. Sequencing was performed on PBMCs from the stem cell graft donor, taken from the stem cell graft. Receptor source: a human donor who donated a stem cell graft to a child with aplastic anemia.

This clonotype was detected only a few times. The V gene is TRBV15, the J gene TRBJ2-2; D is unclear. The CDR3 runs 14 residues. V dropped 1 base and J dropped 8 bases, with 11 bases sitting between them. Germline loops: CDR1 LNHNV, CDR2 YYDKDF (reference sequence). CDR3 sequence: CATSRGGLGGELFF. DNA of the CDR3: TGTGCCACCAGCAGAGGAGGCTTAGGGGGGGAGCTGTTTTTT.

The chain carries TRBV7-9 and TRBJ1-5; D remains ambiguous. This CDR3 has 13 amino acids. Trimming took off 5 bases at V and 6 bases at J, with 11 bases between the two ends. Germline V gene sequence: CDR1 SEHNR, CDR2 FQNEAQ (reference sequence). This CDR3 reads CASSSDTVQPQHF. CDR3 coding DNA: TGTGCCAGCAGCAGTGACACTGTTCAGCCCCAGCATTTT. The full variable domain, in which reference TRBV7-9 and TRBJ1-5 provide the parts outside the CDR3, is DTGVSQNPRHKITKRGQNVTFRCDPISEHNRLYWYRQTLGQGPEFLTYFQNEAQLEKSRLLSDRFSAERPKGSFSTLEIQRTEQGDSAMYLCASSSDTVQPQHFGDGTRLSIL.

The J gene is TRBJ2-1, the V gene TRBV20-1; TRBD2 agrees at 10 bases. V gave up 6 bases and J gave up 4 bases; unmatched junction bases: 12. Germline lookup yields CDR1 DFQATT and CDR2 SNEGSKA (reference sequence). There are 16 residues in the CDR3. CDR3 DNA sequence: TGCAGTGCCAGCCCTAGCGGGGGAGGCGCATACAATGAGCAGTTCTTC. Residues: CSASPSGGGAYNEQFF.

The chain uses TRBV2 and TRBJ2-7; unclear D gene. V was trimmed by 3 bases and J by 1 base, leaving 7 bases between them. The CDR3 has 13 amino acids. Germline V CDR1 and CDR2: SNHLY, FYNNEI. For the CDR3, the DNA is TGTGCCAGCAGTGAGTGGAGATCCTACGAGCAGTACTTC. Translating gives CASSEWRSYEQYF.

In its sample, this clonotype was seen a few times. The J gene is TRBJ2-2, the V gene TRBV5-4; D remains ambiguous. Germline V gene sequence: CDR1 SGHNT, CDR2 YYREEE (reference sequence). This CDR3 has 15 residues. V was cut by 0 bases and J by 3 bases, with 9 bases left in between. CDR3 sequence reads: CASSLAIGYTGELFF. CDR3 bases: TGTGCCAGCAGCTTGGCCATCGGGTACACCGGGGAGCTGTTTTTT. The full variable domain, in which reference TRBV5-4 and TRBJ2-2 provide the parts outside the CDR3, is ETGVTQSPTHLIKTRGQQVTLRCSSQSGHNTVSWYQQALGQGPQFIFQYYREEENGRGNFPPRFSGLQFPNYSSELNVNALELDDSALYLCASSLAIGYTGELFFGEGSRLTVL.

This chain uses TRBV12-3 or TRBV12-4 with TRBJ2-1, with 10 bases fitting TRBD2. The CDR3 has 15 amino acids. V shed 1 base and J 7 bases; nucleotides not matched to a gene: 4. The CDR3 loop reads CASSLEAGGPNEQFF. The CDR3 region has the DNA TGTGCCAGCAGTTTAGAAGCGGGAGGGCCTAATGAGCAGTTCTTC.

The chain has TRBV12-3 or TRBV12-4 and TRBJ2-1; weak D call: TRBD2 (5 bases). The CDR3 loop spans 15 amino acids. The ends were cut back, 6 bases at V and 8 bases at J, with 20 bases in the middle. Written as DNA, the CDR3 is TGTGCCAGCAGCAAAATGGCGGACTCTACGTATGAGCAGTTCTTC. Protein sequence: CASSKMADSTYEQFF.

This clonotype was seen only a few times. The rearrangement joins TRBV12-3 or TRBV12-4 to TRBJ1-5; 8 bases fit TRBD1. The CDR3 covers 16 residues. Trimming cost V 5 bases and J 7 bases; bases outside gene matches: 13. The CDR3 DNA reads as TGTGCCAGCAGTCACACGATAGGACAGGGAAGGCAGCCCCAGCATTTT. The encoded protein is CASSHTIGQGRQPQHF.

This chain joins TRBV12-3 or TRBV12-4 and TRBJ2-1; TRBD2 matches 7 bases. This CDR3 comprises 18 residues. The V and J ends lost 6 bases and 5 bases, in that order; junction bases with no gene match: 19. The CDR3 coding sequence is TGTGCCAGCAGAACAAACCGGGGGGACGGACTACAAAACAATGAGCAGTTCTTC. Translated: CASRTNRGDGLQNNEQFF.

The chain uses TRBV14 and TRBJ2-1, with TRBD2 as a possible D gene (6 bases). The V end was cut by 4 bases, the J end by 4 bases, with 20 bases between. Germline-derived CDR1 and CDR2 are SGHDN and FVKESK. The CDR3 extends over 17 amino acids. DNA for the CDR3: TGTGCCAGCAGCCCATCTCCCCTCGGGAGTGGGTACAATGAGCAGTTCTTC. This codes for CASSPSPLGSGYNEQFF.

Only a few counts were recorded for this clonotype. The V call is TRBV12-3 or TRBV12-4, the J call TRBJ1-2, with D maybe TRBD1 (5 bases). The CDR3 length is 16 residues. V lost 1 base to trimming and J lost 5 bases, with 17 bases between them. The CDR3 reads CASSLVFGDLSYGYTF. For the CDR3, the DNA is TGTGCCAGCAGTTTAGTGTTTGGGGACCTGAGTTATGGCTACACCTTC.

The chain joins TRBV5-6 to TRBJ2-1; the D gene is possibly TRBD1 (6 bases). This CDR3 spans 15 amino acids. Trimming took off 0 bases at V and 4 bases at J, with 11 bases between the two ends. In germline, CDR1 is SGHDT, CDR2 YYEEEE. CDR3 sequence: CASSLGVQGYNEQFF. The CDR3 DNA follows: TGTGCCAGCAGCTTGGGGGTACAGGGATACAATGAGCAGTTCTTC.

This chain joins TRBV18 and TRBJ1-4; no reliable D call. Trimming stripped 4 bases from V and 5 bases from J, with 17 bases between. Germline V CDR1 and CDR2: KGHSH, LQKENI. This CDR3 has 16 residues. The CDR3 region has the DNA TGTGCCAGCTCACTTGATGGCGGTGGGCTCAATGAAAAACTGTTTTTT. It yields the protein CASSLDGGGLNEKLFF.

There are many counts of this clonotype. The chain employs TRBV27 and TRBJ1-6; the D gene is possibly TRBD1 (6 bases). V dropped 0 bases and J dropped 8 bases, with 17 bases sitting between them. Germline V gives CDR1 MNHEY, CDR2 SMNVEV (reference sequence). CDR3 length: 17 amino acids. CDR3 bases: TGTGCCAGCAGTTTATCCTCCCGGGGGCTGGTGGATTCACCCCTCCACTTT. Translating gives CASSLSSRGLVDSPLHF.

This clonotype has just a few counts. The gene calls are TRBV20-1 and TRBJ2-5; no clear D. Trimming took off 0 bases at V and 5 bases at J, with 13 bases between the two ends. This CDR3 spans 14 amino acids. Germline V gene sequence: CDR1 DFQATT, CDR2 SNEGSKA (reference sequence). The CDR3 DNA reads as TGCAGTGCTAGAGATGGCGAACAGTTGGAGACCCAGTACTTC. Its translation: CSARDGEQLETQYF.

This chain links TRBV9 with TRBJ1-1; no clear D gene. The CDR3 contains 14 residues. The V end lost 1 base, the J end lost 4 bases, and 11 bases lay between the germline ends. Germline lookup yields CDR1 SGDLS and CDR2 YYNGEE. In nucleotides, the CDR3 is TGTGCCAGCAGCGTATCCGGGATGCGCACTGAAGCTTTCTTT. Amino acids: CASSVSGMRTEAFF.

This clonotype was counted a few times. The CDR3 coding sequence is TGTGCCAGCAGTTTAACGGGGTTTTATACCTATGGCTACACCTTC. Encoded protein: CASSLTGFYTYGYTF. The V gene is TRBV27, the J gene TRBJ1-2; D unclear. Germline assignment: CDR1 MNHEY and CDR2 SMNVEV (reference sequence). Trimming removed 2 bases at V and 4 bases at J, with 14 bases between. The CDR3 has 15 amino acids.

The table lists this clonotype with a few counts. CDR3 sequence: CASSGDGYSNQPQHF. The CDR3 region has the DNA TGTGCCAGCAGCGGGGACGGTTATAGCAATCAGCCCCAGCATTTT. The gene calls are TRBV7-2 and TRBJ1-5; possibly TRBD1 for D (5 bases). V was shortened by 5 bases and J by 0 bases, with 11 bases between the two germline ends. The CDR3 spans 15 residues. Germline-derived CDR1 and CDR2 are SGHTA and FQGNSA.

This clonotype was observed a handful of times. This chain joins TRBV9 and TRBJ2-1, with D unclear. The CDR3 runs 11 residues. With 2 bases removed from V and 5 bases from J, the gap between germline ends came to 2 bases. Germline values: CDR1 SGDLS, CDR2 YYNGEE. CDR3 region: CASSVDNEQFF. The CDR3 DNA sequence: TGTGCCAGCAGCGTCGACAATGAGCAGTTCTTC.

Ten or more counts support this clonotype. This sequence joins TRBV18 and TRBJ1-5; D gene uncertain. The CDR3 is made up of 13 amino acids. CDR1 KGHSH and CDR2 LQKENI come from the germline V gene. The V and J ends lost 6 bases and 1 base respectively, with 7 bases between them. CDR3 amino acids: CASSSSSNQPQHF. The CDR3 DNA is TGTGCCAGCTCCTCGAGCAGCAATCAGCCCCAGCATTTT.

The rearrangement uses TRBV5-1 and TRBJ1-2; D is possibly TRBD1 (6 bases). The CDR3 totals 16 residues. Germline V gene data show CDR1 as SGHRS and CDR2 as YFSETQ. V lost 4 bases to trimming and J lost 4 bases, with 20 bases between them. The CDR3, as DNA: TGCGCCAGCAGCCCACTCACAGGGAACTCCATCTATGGCTACACCTTC. This codes for CASSPLTGNSIYGYTF.

In this sample, this clonotype turned up a few times. The chain employs TRBV28 and TRBJ1-5; 10 bases are shared with TRBD1. Per the germline V gene, CDR1 is MDHEN and CDR2 is SYDVKM. The CDR3 length is 14 residues. Losses at the gene ends were 6 bases for V and 6 bases for J; bases not matched to a gene: 5. The CDR3 reads CASRSTGGSQPQHF. The CDR3 DNA sequence: TGTGCCAGCAGATCGACAGGGGGCAGTCAGCCCCAGCATTTT.

This clonotype was counted a few times. J is TRBJ2-7 and V is TRBV30; 13 bases are shared with TRBD2. The germline V gene encodes CDR1 GTSNPN and CDR2 SVGIG (reference sequence). The CDR3 consists of 15 residues. V shed 2 bases and J 3 bases; nucleotides not matched to a gene: 4. The CDR3 sequence: CAWSRGLAGLYEQYV. DNA of the CDR3: TGTGCCTGGAGTAGGGGACTAGCGGGACTCTACGAGCAGTACGTC.

The chain combines TRBV20-1 with TRBJ2-6, with D perhaps matching TRBD1 (6 bases). The CDR3 length is 17 residues. Germline assignment: CDR1 DFQATT and CDR2 SNEGSKA (reference sequence). V was cut by 3 bases and J by 0 bases, with 15 bases left in between. DNA of the CDR3: TGCAGTGCTAGGGGATGGACAGAAACCTCTGGGGCCAACGTCCTGACTTTC. This encodes CSARGWTETSGANVLTF.

The rearrangement joins TRBV20-1 to TRBJ1-1; D not certain. V dropped 5 bases and J dropped 11 bases, with 18 bases sitting between them. This CDR3 spans 12 amino acids. CDR1 and CDR2 from the germline V gene are DFQATT and SNEGSKA (reference sequence). For the CDR3, the DNA is TGCAGTGCTGGATCCGACCTAACGGGGGCTTTCTTT. Encoded protein: CSAGSDLTGAFF.

V usage is TRBV5-5 and J usage is TRBJ1-5; D is unresolved. This CDR3 has 15 residues. The germline V and J ends were trimmed by 4 bases and 6 bases, with 17 bases remaining between them. Germline CDR1 reads SGHKS; CDR2 reads YYEKEE (reference sequence). The CDR3 DNA reads TGTGCCAGCAGCCCCAACGGGTTGGGTCGTCAGCCCCAGCATTTT. It is translated as CASSPNGLGRQPQHF.